This T cell receptor beta chain was recovered during a study of cytomegalovirus exposure and HLA in healthy donors. The PCR employed 60 Vbeta primers together with 13 Jbeta primers. The data were produced by immunoSEQ multiplex PCR, yet TCRdb's version contains in-frame clones alone and is incomplete. Counted here are around 58,000 clones, 65% to 85% occurring once; the ten biggest clones make up around 2.4%. Sequenced material: PBMCs. This clonotype originated in a female donor in good health and CMV-seronegative.

CDR3 nucleotides: TGTGCCAGCAGTTTATTCGGCGGGAGCACAGATACGCAGTATTTT. Encoded protein: CASSLFGGSTDTQYF. The chain couples TRBV27 to TRBJ2-3; weak D call: TRBD2 (5 bases). Germline V gene data show CDR1 as MNHEY and CDR2 as SMNVEV (reference sequence). The CDR3 covers 15 residues. V lost 1 base and J 0 bases, leaving 8 bases between the germline ends.